The TCR beta chain under discussion was sequenced for a study of human T cells and chemical hapten exposure. This CDR3 has 15 amino acids. CDR1 and CDR2 (germline): MGHRA, YSYEKL. V lost 1 base, J lost 2 bases, and 5 bases stayed unmatched. This clonotype was counted many times. TCRdb reprocessed the RACE reads with MiXCR, giving one entry per CDR3 protein. Here the sample spans some 360,000 distinct CDR3 sequences, roughly 4.6% being singletons. Time point meaning: pre-sensitization, week 0. Treatment in this sample: therapeutic diphenylcyclopropenone sensitization with weekly scalp DPC. This receptor was obtained from a woman in her 50s with alopecia areata. Some clones in this sample may be carry-over from other donors' samples. Sequenced here: whole blood, sampled in connection with sensitization to the hapten diphenylcyclopropenone (DPC). The chain is built from TRBV4-1 and TRBJ2-7, with 7 nucleotides matching TRBD2. CDR3 nucleotide sequence: TGCGCCAGCAGCCAAGCTAGCGGTACTACCTACGAGCAGTACTTC. Amino acids: CASSQASGTTYEQYF.